These 15 T cell receptor beta chains were all obtained from the same sample, sequenced in a study of cytomegalovirus exposure and HLA in healthy donors. In the PCR, 60 Vbeta and 13 Jbeta primers were used. Data came from immunoSEQ multiplex PCR; TCRdb stores just in-frame clones and leaves some out. Here the sample spans some 91,000 clones, 55% to 65% being singletons. The sample consisted of PBMCs. These receptors were collected from a human donor in good health.

The rearrangement links TRBV6-5 to TRBJ1-2; D call uncertain. Germline V gene sequence: CDR1 MNHEY, CDR2 SVGAGI. The ends were cut back, 6 bases at V and 1 base at J, with 9 bases in the middle. This CDR3 contains 13 residues. The CDR3 nucleotides are TGTGCCAGCAGAAACGGGAATAACTATGGCTACACCTTC. Its translation is CASRNGNNYGYTF.

Note on this clone: Mismatch with germline at one junction end may stem from a read error. The gene calls are TRBV7-2 and TRBJ1-1; D is undetermined. CDR3 length equals 14 residues. Germline CDR1 SGHTA, CDR2 FQGNSA. The CDR3 DNA follows: TGCGCCAGCAGCCCGCACTACATGAACACTGAAGCTTTCTTT. As protein: CASSPHYMNTEAFF. The full variable domain, rest sourced from reference TRBV7-2 and TRBJ1-1, is GAGVSQSPSNKVTEKGKDVELRCDPISGHTALYWYRQSLGQGLEFLIYFQGNSAPDKSGLPSDRFSAERTGGSVSTLTIQRTQQEDSAVYLCASSPHYMNTEAFFGQGTRLTVV.

The CDR3 is CASRGLAGWNEQYF. The CDR3 coding sequence is TGTGCCAGCAGGGGACTAGCGGGGTGGAACGAGCAGTACTTC. The genes are TRBV27 and TRBJ2-7; 13 bases line up with TRBD2. The J segment lost 5 bases and the V segment lost 6 bases, leaving 4 bases of the junction unmatched. CDR1 and CDR2 from the germline V gene are MNHEY and SMNVEV (reference sequence). This CDR3 spans 14 amino acids.

V usage is TRBV28 and J usage is TRBJ2-1, with 10 bases identical to TRBD2. Germline lookup yields CDR1 MDHEN and CDR2 SYDVKM. V shed 5 bases, J shed 7 bases, and the junction held 8 bases outside the gene matches. The length of the CDR3 is 15 residues. Written as DNA, the CDR3 is TGTGCCAGCAGTCGAATCAGCGGGGGGGCTAATGAGCAGTTCTTC. As protein: CASSRISGGANEQFF.

The genes are TRBV5-8 and TRBJ2-5; D may be TRBD2 (7 bases). Germline V lookup: CDR1 SGHTS, CDR2 YDEGEE. The length of the CDR3 is 16 residues. The ends were cut back, 4 bases at V and 0 bases at J, with 16 bases in the middle. CDR3 amino acids: CASSGGQGGYQETQYF. CDR3 bases: TGTGCCAGCAGCGGGGGGCAGGGAGGGTACCAAGAGACCCAGTACTTC.

The CDR3 DNA follows: TGTGCCAGTATGGACAGGCGAATCAACACTGAAGCTTTCTTT. The encoded protein is CASMDRRINTEAFF. The rearrangement uses TRBV19 and TRBJ1-1, with TRBD1 matching 7 bases. CDR3 size: 14 residues. CDR1 and CDR2 (germline): LNHDA, SQIVND (reference sequence). The V gene end was trimmed by 7 bases and the J gene end by 2 bases; junction bases not matched to a gene: 7. The variable domain in full, with the rest retrieved from reference TRBV19 and TRBJ1-1, is DGGITQSPKYLFRKEGQNVTLSCEQNLNHDAMYWYRQDPGQGLRLIYYSQIVNDFQKGDIAEGYSVSREKKESFPLTVTSAQKNPTAFYLCASMDRRINTEAFFGQGTRLTVV.

The V and J genes are TRBV6-7 and TRBJ2-3, with 7 nucleotides matching TRBD1. TRBV6-7 qualifies as an ORF whose function is uncertain. The CDR3 runs to 21 residues. V dropped 2 bases and J dropped 0; count of bases not matched to a gene: 20. The CDR3 DNA reads TGTGCCAGCAGTTACCCAGCATCAGGACAGGAATTGGATGGAAGCACAGATACGCAGTATTTT. It translates to CASSYPASGQELDGSTDTQYF.

In this sample, this clone turned up a few times. The gene calls are TRBV10-3 and TRBJ1-4; D is unclear. There are 13 residues in the CDR3. V lost 7 bases and J 8 bases, leaving 14 bases between the germline ends. The germline V gene encodes CDR1 ENHRY and CDR2 SYGVKD. The CDR3 reads CAINPGGGEKLFF. The CDR3 DNA follows: TGTGCCATCAACCCGGGAGGAGGGGAAAAACTGTTTTTT.

The sample holds a few counts of this clone. The V gene is TRBV30, the J gene TRBJ1-3; D remains ambiguous. V was cut by 4 bases and J by 2 bases, with 9 bases left in between. CDR1 GTSNPN and CDR2 SVGIG come from the germline V gene (reference sequence). This CDR3 region has 13 residues. The CDR3 coding sequence is TGTGCCTGGACGCGGGAGGCTGGAAACACCATATATTTT. Protein sequence: CAWTREAGNTIYF.

As concerns this clone: Other DNA sequences in the same sample also yield this CDR3. The chain joins TRBV9 to TRBJ2-1; TRBD2 matches at 7 bases. Germline V gene sequence: CDR1 SGDLS, CDR2 YYNGEE. This CDR3 region has 15 residues. V trimming: 0 bases; J trimming: 4 bases; junction bases outside the gene matches: 4. This chain's CDR3 is CASSVGGGGYNEQFF. CDR3 in DNA: TGTGCCAGCAGCGTAGGGGGCGGGGGTTACAATGAGCAGTTCTTC.

The V gene is TRBV5-6, the J gene TRBJ2-2; D unresolved. Trimming took off 0 bases at V and 1 base at J, with 4 bases between the two ends. The CDR3 runs to 14 residues. Germline values: CDR1 SGHDT, CDR2 YYEEEE. The CDR3 coding sequence is TGTGCCAGCAGCTTGGGAGGGAACACCGGGGAGCTGTTTTTT. Its protein is CASSLGGNTGELFF. Complete variable domain (other parts from reference TRBV5-6 and TRBJ2-2): DAGVTQSPTHLIKTRGQQVTLRCSPKSGHDTVSWYQQALGQGPQFIFQYYEEEERQRGNFPDRFSGHQFPNYSSELNVNALLLGDSALYLCASSLGGNTGELFFGEGSRLTVL.

The chain couples TRBV7-2 to TRBJ2-3, with 9 bases fitting TRBD2. The CDR3 contains 15 residues. V was pared by 6 bases and J by 2 bases, with 6 bases of the junction left unmatched. The germline V gene encodes CDR1 SGHTA and CDR2 FQGNSA. The CDR3 DNA reads TGTGCCAGCAGGAGACTAGCGGCGTTCACAGATACGCAGTATTTT. Translation: CASRRLAAFTDTQYF.

A few counts support this clone. The V gene is TRBV5-6, the J gene TRBJ2-7, with TRBD1 identical over 7 bases. This CDR3 is 14 amino acids long. Germline loops: CDR1 SGHDT, CDR2 YYEEEE. V dropped 4 bases and J dropped 5; count of bases not matched to a gene: 9. In DNA, the CDR3 is TGTGCCAGCAGCCTGCAAGACAGGGCCCACGAGCAGTACTTC. Residues: CASSLQDRAHEQYF.

The rearrangement joins TRBV18 to TRBJ2-7; TRBD1 matches at 8 bases. V lost 5 bases, J lost 3 bases, and 15 bases stayed unmatched. Germline-derived CDR1 and CDR2 are KGHSH and LQKENI. The CDR3 runs 17 residues. CDR3 DNA: TGTGCCAGCTCAGGTATAACCGGGACAGGAAGGTTCTACGAGCAGTACTTC. It specifies CASSGITGTGRFYEQYF. The entire variable domain, with the rest obtained from reference TRBV18 and TRBJ2-7, is as follows: NAGVMQNPRHLVRRRGQEARLRCSPMKGHSHVYWYRQLPEEGLKFMVYLQKENIIDESGMPKERFSAEFPKEGPSILRIQQVVRGDSAAYFCASSGITGTGRFYEQYFGPGTRLTVT.

Worth noting for this clone: At the DNA level, this CDR3 is encoded by other sequences in the same sample as well. The chain employs TRBV4-1 and TRBJ2-6; D gene ambiguous. The CDR3 has 15 residues. Trimming cost V 4 bases and J 0 bases, with 7 bases left between them. CDR1 is MGHRA and CDR2 is YSYEKL in the germline V gene. The CDR3 nucleotides are TGCGCCAGCAGCCGAGGTAGCTCTGGGGCCAACGTCCTGACTTTC. Translated: CASSRGSSGANVLTF.